This TCR beta chain was identified in a study of cytomegalovirus exposure and HLA in healthy donors. The PCR used 60 Vbeta and 13 Jbeta primers. Produced via immunoSEQ multiplex PCR; TCRdb's table is partial and in-frame only. In total, the table holds some 23,000 clones. The CDR3 length is 14 residues. The germline gives CDR1 SGHDT, CDR2 YYEEEE. Trimming left V 4 bases short and J 0 bases short, with 11 bases between. Sequenced sample: PBMCs. This TCR was sampled from a male donor in good health and CMV-seropositive. The gene calls are TRBV5-6 and TRBJ2-7, with a weak D call TRBD2 (6 bases). The CDR3 sequence is CASSKGLPSYEQYF. Here the CDR3 DNA reads TGTGCCAGCAGCAAGGGACTTCCCTCCTACGAGCAGTACTTC.